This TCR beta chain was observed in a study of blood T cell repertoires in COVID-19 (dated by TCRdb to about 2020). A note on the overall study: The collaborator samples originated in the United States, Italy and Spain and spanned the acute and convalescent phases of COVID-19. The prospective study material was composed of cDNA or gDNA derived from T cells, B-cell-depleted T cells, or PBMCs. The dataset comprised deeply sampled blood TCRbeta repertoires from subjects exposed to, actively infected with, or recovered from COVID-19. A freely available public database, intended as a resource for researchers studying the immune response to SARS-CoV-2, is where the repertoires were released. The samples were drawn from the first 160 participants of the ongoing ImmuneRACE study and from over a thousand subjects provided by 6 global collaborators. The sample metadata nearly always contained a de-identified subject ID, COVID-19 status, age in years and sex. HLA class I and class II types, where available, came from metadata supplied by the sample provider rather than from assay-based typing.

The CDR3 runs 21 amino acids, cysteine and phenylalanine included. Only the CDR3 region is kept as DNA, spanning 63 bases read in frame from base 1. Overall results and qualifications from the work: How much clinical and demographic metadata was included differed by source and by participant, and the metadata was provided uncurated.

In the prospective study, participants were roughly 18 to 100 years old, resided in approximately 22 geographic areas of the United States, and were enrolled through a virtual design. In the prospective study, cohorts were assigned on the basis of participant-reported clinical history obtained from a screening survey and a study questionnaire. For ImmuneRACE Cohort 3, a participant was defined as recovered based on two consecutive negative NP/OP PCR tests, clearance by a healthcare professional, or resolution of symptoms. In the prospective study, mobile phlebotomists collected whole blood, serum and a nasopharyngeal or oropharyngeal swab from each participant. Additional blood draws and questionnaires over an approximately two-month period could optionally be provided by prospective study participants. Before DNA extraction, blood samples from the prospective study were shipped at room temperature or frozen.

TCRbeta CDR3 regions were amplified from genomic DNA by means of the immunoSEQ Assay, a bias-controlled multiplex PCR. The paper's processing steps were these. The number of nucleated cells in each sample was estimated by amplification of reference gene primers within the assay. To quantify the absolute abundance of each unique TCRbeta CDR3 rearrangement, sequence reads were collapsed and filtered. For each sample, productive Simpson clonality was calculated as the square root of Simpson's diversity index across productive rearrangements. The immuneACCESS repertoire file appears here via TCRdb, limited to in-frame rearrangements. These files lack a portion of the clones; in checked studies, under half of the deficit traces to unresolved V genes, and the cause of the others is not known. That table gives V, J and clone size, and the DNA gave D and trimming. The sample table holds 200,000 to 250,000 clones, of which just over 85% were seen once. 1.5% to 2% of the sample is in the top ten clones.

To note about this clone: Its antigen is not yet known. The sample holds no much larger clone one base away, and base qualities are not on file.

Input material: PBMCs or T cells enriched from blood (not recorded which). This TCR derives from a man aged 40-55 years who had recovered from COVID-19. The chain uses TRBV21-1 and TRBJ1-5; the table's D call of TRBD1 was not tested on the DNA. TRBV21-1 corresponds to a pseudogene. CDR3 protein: CASSNKYPMADRGNSNQPQHF. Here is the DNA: TGTGCCAGCAGCAACAAGTACCCAATGGCTGACAGGGGGAATAGCAATCAGCCCCAGCATTTT.